These 22 T cell receptor beta chains were sequenced from one sample in a study of preoperative IRX-2 immunotherapy in early breast cancer. Noted treatment: preoperative locoregional IRX-2 cytokine immunotherapy. Repertoires were generated with immunoSEQ multiplex PCR, while TCRdb's copy carries only in-frame clones and drops some. Here the sample spans under 1,500 clones, about 71% being singletons. Sequenced material: tumor tissue, taken after IRX-2 immunotherapy. The receptors stem from a human donor with breast cancer.

The V gene is TRBV30, the J gene TRBJ1-2; 8 nucleotides agree with TRBD1. CDR3 length: 13 amino acids. V gave up 1 base and J gave up 7 bases; unmatched junction bases: 5. Germline CDR1 and CDR2: GTSNPN and SVGIG (reference sequence). The CDR3 DNA reads as TGTGCCTGGAGTGGGGACAGGCGAGGTGGCTACACCTTC. Translated: CAWSGDRRGGYTF.

This clone turned up a few times. The chain links TRBV6-8 to TRBJ1-1, with a tentative D call TRBD1 (6 bases). The CDR3 has 14 amino acids. CDR1 and CDR2 (germline): MNHGY, SAAAGT. Trimming cost V 4 bases and J 0 bases, with 9 bases left between them. The CDR3 bases are TGTGCCAGCAGTTCGGACAGTTTGAACACTGAAGCTTTCTTT. This codes for CASSSDSLNTEAFF.

This sequence joins TRBV7-4 and TRBJ1-4, with a weak D call TRBD1 (5 bases). This CDR3 contains 13 residues. Trimming took 5 bases from V and 8 from J, leaving 12 bases between them. CDR1 and CDR2 (germline): SGHVT, SQSDAQ. The CDR3 loop is CASSLGHVEKLFF. The CDR3 region has the DNA TGTGCCAGCAGCCTCGGACATGTCGAAAAACTGTTTTTT.

The chain employs TRBV28 and TRBJ2-2; D unresolved. This CDR3 comprises 14 residues. From germline, CDR1 is MDHEN and CDR2 SYDVKM. With 1 base removed from V and 4 bases from J, the gap between germline ends came to 7 bases. In nucleotides, the CDR3 is TGTGCCAGCAGTTTATATGACGGCACCGGGGAGCTGTTTTTT. Its translation: CASSLYDGTGELFF.

The chain has TRBV30 and TRBJ1-1, with TRBD1 as a possible D gene (5 bases). This CDR3 has 11 amino acids. Germline V gives CDR1 GTSNPN, CDR2 SVGIG (reference sequence). V was pared by 8 bases and J by 5 bases, with 12 bases between. CDR3 residues: CAGQGRTEAFF. CDR3 nucleotides: TGTGCCGGGCAGGGTCGGACTGAAGCTTTCTTT.

The rearrangement uses TRBV11-3 and TRBJ1-3, with TRBD1 identical over 8 bases. Germline-derived CDR1 and CDR2 are SGHNT and YENEEA. J was trimmed by 8 bases and V by 3 bases; bases with no gene match: 9. This CDR3 comprises 15 residues. CDR3 sequence reads: CASSFKDRVLHTIYF. CDR3 nucleotides: TGTGCCAGCAGCTTTAAGGACAGGGTCTTGCACACCATATATTTT.

This rearrangement joins TRBV15 to TRBJ1-4; D might be TRBD1 (6 bases). V was shortened by 3 bases and J by 3 bases, with 11 bases between the two germline ends. The CDR3 is made up of 15 amino acids. CDR1 LNHNV and CDR2 YYDKDF come from the germline V gene (reference sequence). CDR3 coding DNA: TGTGCCACCAGCAGGGAGGACAGTGCTAATGAAAAACTGTTTTTT. Translating gives CATSREDSANEKLFF. The entire variable domain, with the rest obtained from reference TRBV15 and TRBJ1-4, is as follows: DAMVIQNPRYQVTQFGKPVTLSCSQTLNHNVMYWYQQKSSQAPKLLFHYYDKDFNNEADTPDNFQSRRPNTSFCFLDIRSPGLGDTAMYLCATSREDSANEKLFFGSGTQLSVL.

This chain connects TRBV28 to TRBJ2-5, with D unresolved. CDR1 and CDR2 from the germline V gene are MDHEN and SYDVKM. CDR3 length: 12 amino acids. V gave up 3 bases and J gave up 5 bases, with 7 bases separating them. The CDR3 region is CASSLGSETQYF. CDR3 coding DNA: TGTGCCAGCAGTTTGGGATCGGAGACCCAGTACTTC.

V and J are TRBV18 and TRBJ1-3; possibly TRBD1 for D (6 bases). Germline CDR1 and CDR2: KGHSH and LQKENI. The V and J ends lost 3 bases and 0 bases respectively, with 12 bases between them. The length of the CDR3 is 16 residues. The CDR3 DNA reads TGTGCCAGCTCACCTTTTGACAGGAGCTCTGGAAACACCATATATTTT. It yields the protein CASSPFDRSSGNTIYF. The entire variable domain, with the rest obtained from reference TRBV18 and TRBJ1-3, is as follows: NAGVMQNPRHLVRRRGQEARLRCSPMKGHSHVYWYRQLPEEGLKFMVYLQKENIIDESGMPKERFSAEFPKEGPSILRIQQVVRGDSAAYFCASSPFDRSSGNTIYFGEGSWLTVV.

The chain combines TRBV11-3 with TRBJ1-5, with D uncertain. Trimming took 1 base from V and 1 from J, leaving 8 bases between them. The CDR3 is 15 residues long. Germline V CDR1 and CDR2: SGHNT, YENEEA. CDR3 region: CASSLVSTSNQPQHF. The CDR3 bases are TGTGCCAGCAGCTTAGTGAGCACAAGCAATCAGCCCCAGCATTTT.

Only a few counts were recorded for this clone. The chain uses TRBV19 and TRBJ2-1; 7 bases align to TRBD1. The CDR3 extends over 15 amino acids. Germline V gene sequence: CDR1 LNHDA, CDR2 SQIVND (reference sequence). J was trimmed by 3 bases and V by 0 bases; bases with no gene match: 2. CDR3 loop: CASSIEAGGYNEQFF. CDR3 coding DNA: TGTGCCAGTAGTATAGAAGCAGGGGGCTACAATGAGCAGTTCTTC.

This clone was seen only once. The V and J genes are TRBV6-8 and TRBJ1-4; tentative D call: TRBD1 (6 bases). Germline CDR1 reads MNHGY; CDR2 reads SAAAGT. The length of the CDR3 is 15 residues. V was trimmed by 5 bases and J by 0 bases, leaving 10 bases between them. The CDR3, as DNA: TGTGCCAGCAGTACCCACAGGGCAACTAATGAAAAACTGTTTTTT. Protein product: CASSTHRATNEKLFF.

A few counts support this clone. The chain links TRBV19 to TRBJ1-1, with a tentative D call TRBD1 (5 bases). CDR1 is LNHDA, CDR2 SQIVND, per germline (reference sequence). The CDR3 sequence is 14 residues long. V lost 5 bases and J lost 0, with 10 bases in between. The CDR3 protein is CASSEGRLNTEAFF. The CDR3 DNA reads TGTGCCAGTAGTGAGGGGCGGCTGAACACTGAAGCTTTCTTT.

This clone was seen more than once but under ten times. V usage is TRBV19 and J usage is TRBJ1-3; maybe TRBD1 (5 bases). Germline CDR1 is LNHDA and CDR2 is SQIVND (reference sequence). The V end was cut by 3 bases, the J end by 0 bases, with 12 bases between. This CDR3 comprises 16 residues. CDR3 in DNA: TGTGCCAGTAGTATTTGGGGACGGTCCTCTGGAAACACCATATATTTT. The encoded protein is CASSIWGRSSGNTIYF.

This clone has only one observation. V is TRBV28 and J is TRBJ1-5; the D is unclear. Per the germline V gene, CDR1 is MDHEN and CDR2 is SYDVKM. This CDR3 comprises 13 residues. Trimming cost V 5 bases and J 3 bases, with 8 bases left between them. The CDR3 here is CASSTSHNQPQHF. The CDR3 DNA follows: TGTGCCAGCAGTACCTCCCACAATCAGCCCCAGCATTTT.

The chain combines TRBV28 with TRBJ2-5, with 7 nucleotides matching TRBD1. Germline values: CDR1 MDHEN, CDR2 SYDVKM. The V gene end was trimmed by 6 bases and the J gene end by 4 bases; junction bases not matched to a gene: 8. CDR3 length: 14 amino acids. CDR3 protein: CASSKGQLRETQYF. In nucleotides, the CDR3 is TGTGCCAGCAGCAAGGGACAGCTGCGAGAGACCCAGTACTTC.

V usage is TRBV15 and J usage is TRBJ1-1; TRBD1 agrees at 10 bases. V trimming: 3 bases; J trimming: 5 bases; junction bases outside the gene matches: 9. Germline V gene data show CDR1 as LNHNV and CDR2 as YYDKDF (reference sequence). The CDR3 consists of 16 residues. CDR3 nucleotide sequence: TGTGCCACCAGCAGCAAGTCCGGACAGGGGGGGACTGAAGCTTTCTTT. Translating it yields CATSSKSGQGGTEAFF.

The chain uses TRBV11-3 and TRBJ1-2, with 7 bases matching TRBD1. This CDR3 is 14 amino acids long. Germline V gene lookup returns CDR1 SGHNT and CDR2 YENEEA. V shed 5 bases and J 4 bases; nucleotides not matched to a gene: 7. CDR3 DNA sequence: TGTGCCAGCAGCCCCGGCGCAGGGGGCTATGGCTACACCTTC. Translation gives CASSPGAGGYGYTF. The full variable domain, its missing parts supplied by reference TRBV11-3 and TRBJ1-2, is EAGVVQSPRYKIIEKKQPVAFWCNPISGHNTLYWYLQNLGQGPELLIRYENEEAVDDSQLPKDRFSAERLKGVDSTLKIQPAELGDSAVYLCASSPGAGGYGYTFGSGTRLTVV.

CDR3 sequence reads: CAISEASASPPNEQFF. CDR3 DNA, as far as it was read: TGTGCCATCAGTGAGGCAAGCGCCTCGCCCCCCAATGAGCAGTTC. J is TRBJ2-1 and V is TRBV10-3, with unresolved D. The sequenced fragment ends 1 residue before the CDR3 boundary, so the rest is inferred from the germline J gene. Looked up from germline, CDR1 is ENHRY and CDR2 is SYGVKD. The V end lost 2 bases, the J end lost 6 bases, and 17 bases lay between the germline ends. There are 16 residues in the CDR3.

The rearrangement links TRBV18 to TRBJ2-7; D possibly corresponds to TRBD1 (6 bases). This CDR3 has 14 residues. CDR1 is KGHSH, CDR2 LQKENI, per germline. V lost 5 bases and J lost 6, with 17 bases in between. CDR3: CASSKSRTDFEQYF. Written as DNA, the CDR3 is TGTGCCAGCTCAAAATCCCGGACAGACTTCGAGCAGTACTTC.

The chain joins TRBV6-8 to TRBJ1-2; 11 nucleotides agree with TRBD1. Germline trimming cut 6 bases from V and 2 bases from J; bases unmatched to any gene: 5. Germline-derived CDR1 and CDR2 are MNHGY and SAAAGT. CDR3 length: 15 residues. CDR3 in DNA: TGTGCCAGCAGAACCGGGACAGGGGGGAACTATGGCTACACCTTC. Its protein is CASRTGTGGNYGYTF.

With regard to this clone: This CDR3 is also generated by other DNA sequences in the sample. The DNA for the CDR3 is TGTGCCAGCAGCTTAGGTGGTGGCGCTGGAAACACCATATATTTT. This encodes CASSLGGGAGNTIYF. V is TRBV11-3 and J is TRBJ1-3; no clear D gene. The V end lost 1 base, the J end lost 2 bases, and 9 bases lay between the germline ends. The CDR3 has 15 amino acids. The germline V gene has CDR1 SGHNT and CDR2 YENEEA. Full variable domain (outside the CDR3, taken from reference TRBV11-3 and TRBJ1-3): EAGVVQSPRYKIIEKKQPVAFWCNPISGHNTLYWYLQNLGQGPELLIRYENEEAVDDSQLPKDRFSAERLKGVDSTLKIQPAELGDSAVYLCASSLGGGAGNTIYFGEGSWLTVV.